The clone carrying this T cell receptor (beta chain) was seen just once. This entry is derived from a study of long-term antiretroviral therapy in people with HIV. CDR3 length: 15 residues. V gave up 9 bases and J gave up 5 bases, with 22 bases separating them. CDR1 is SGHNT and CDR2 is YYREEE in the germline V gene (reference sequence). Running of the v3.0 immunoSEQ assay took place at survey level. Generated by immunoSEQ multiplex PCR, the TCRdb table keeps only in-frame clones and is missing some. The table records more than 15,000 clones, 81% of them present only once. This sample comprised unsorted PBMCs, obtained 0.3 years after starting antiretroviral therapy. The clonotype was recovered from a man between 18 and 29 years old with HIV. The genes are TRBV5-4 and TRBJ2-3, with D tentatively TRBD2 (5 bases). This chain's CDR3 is CAIHTPGREGDTQYF. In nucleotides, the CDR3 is TGTGCCATCCACACCCCCGGGCGAGAGGGAGATACGCAGTATTTT.